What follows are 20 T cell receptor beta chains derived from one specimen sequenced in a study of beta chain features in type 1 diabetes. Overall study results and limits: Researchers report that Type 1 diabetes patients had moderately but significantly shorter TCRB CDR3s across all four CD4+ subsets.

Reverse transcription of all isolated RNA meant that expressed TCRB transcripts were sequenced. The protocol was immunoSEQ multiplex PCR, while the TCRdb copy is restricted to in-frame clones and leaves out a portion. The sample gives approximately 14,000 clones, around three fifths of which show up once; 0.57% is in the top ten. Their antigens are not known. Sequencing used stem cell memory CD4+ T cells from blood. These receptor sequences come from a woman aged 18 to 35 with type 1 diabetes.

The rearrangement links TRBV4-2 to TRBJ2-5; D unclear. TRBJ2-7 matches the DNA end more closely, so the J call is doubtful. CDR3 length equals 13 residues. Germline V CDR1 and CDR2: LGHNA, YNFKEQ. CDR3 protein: CASSQDSHYEQYF. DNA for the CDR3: TGTGCCAGCAGCCAAGACAGCCACTACGAGCAGTACTTC.

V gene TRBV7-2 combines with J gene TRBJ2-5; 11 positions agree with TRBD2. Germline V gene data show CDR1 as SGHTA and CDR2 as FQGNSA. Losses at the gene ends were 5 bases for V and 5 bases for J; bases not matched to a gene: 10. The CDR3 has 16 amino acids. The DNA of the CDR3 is TGTGCCAGCAGCGTCCTACTAGCGGGAGTTGGGGAGACCCAGTACTTC. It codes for CASSVLLAGVGETQYF. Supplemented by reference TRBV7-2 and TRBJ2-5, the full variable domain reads GAGVSQSPSNKVTEKGKDVELRCDPISGHTALYWYRQSLGQGLEFLIYFQGNSAPDKSGLPSDRFSAERTGGSVSTLTIQRTQQEDSAVYLCASSVLLAGVGETQYFGPGTRLLVL.

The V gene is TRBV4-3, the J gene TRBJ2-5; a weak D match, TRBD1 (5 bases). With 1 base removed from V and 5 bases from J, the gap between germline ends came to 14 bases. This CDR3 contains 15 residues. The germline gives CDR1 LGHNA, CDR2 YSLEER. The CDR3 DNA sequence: TGCGCCAGCAGCCAAGGCCCAGGGCAAGGGGAGACCCAGTACTTC. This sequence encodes CASSQGPGQGETQYF.

This CDR3 is CASSEGPYEQYF. The DNA of the CDR3 is TGTGCCAGCAGTGAAGGTCCGTACGAGCAGTACTTC. V gene TRBV2 combines with J gene TRBJ2-7; D is undetermined. This CDR3 is 12 amino acids long. Germline V CDR1 and CDR2: SNHLY, FYNNEI. V was clipped by 1 base and J by 4 bases, with 5 bases between them. The full variable domain, in which reference TRBV2 and TRBJ2-7 provide the parts outside the CDR3, is EPEVTQTPSHQVTQMGQEVILRCVPISNHLYFYWYRQILGQKVEFLVSFYNNEISEKSEIFDDQFSVERPDGSNFTLKIRSTKLEDSAMYFCASSEGPYEQYFGPGTRLTVT.

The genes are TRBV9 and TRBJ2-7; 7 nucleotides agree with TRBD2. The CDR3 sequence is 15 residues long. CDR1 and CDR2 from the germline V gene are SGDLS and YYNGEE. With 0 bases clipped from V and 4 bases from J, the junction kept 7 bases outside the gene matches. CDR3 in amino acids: CASSVEGGSSYEQYF. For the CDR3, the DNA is TGTGCCAGCAGCGTAGAAGGCGGGAGTAGTTACGAGCAGTACTTC.

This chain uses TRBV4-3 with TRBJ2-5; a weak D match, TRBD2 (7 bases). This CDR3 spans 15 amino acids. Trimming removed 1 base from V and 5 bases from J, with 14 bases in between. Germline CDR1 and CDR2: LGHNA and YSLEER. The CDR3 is CASSQVVGGGETQYF. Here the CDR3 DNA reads TGCGCCAGCAGCCAAGTAGTAGGGGGAGGGGAGACCCAGTACTTC.

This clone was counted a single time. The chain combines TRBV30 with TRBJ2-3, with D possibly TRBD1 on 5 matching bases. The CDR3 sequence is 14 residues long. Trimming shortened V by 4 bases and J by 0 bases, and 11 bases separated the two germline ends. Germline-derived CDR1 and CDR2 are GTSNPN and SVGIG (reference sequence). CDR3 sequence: CAWKWGGSTDTQYF. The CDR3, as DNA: TGTGCCTGGAAGTGGGGCGGAAGCACAGATACGCAGTATTTT.

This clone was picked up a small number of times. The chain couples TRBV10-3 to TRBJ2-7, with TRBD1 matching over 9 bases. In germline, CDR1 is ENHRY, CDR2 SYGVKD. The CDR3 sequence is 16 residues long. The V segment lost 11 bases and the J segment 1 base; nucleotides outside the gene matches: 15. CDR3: CAVPSSAGTGSYEQYF. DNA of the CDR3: TGTGCCGTCCCATCTTCGGCCGGGACAGGGTCCTACGAGCAGTACTTC.

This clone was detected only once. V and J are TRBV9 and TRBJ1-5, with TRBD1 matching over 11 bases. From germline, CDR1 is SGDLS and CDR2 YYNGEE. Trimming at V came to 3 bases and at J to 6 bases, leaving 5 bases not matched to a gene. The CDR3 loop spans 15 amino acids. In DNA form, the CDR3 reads TGTGCCAGCAGCGCCACCGGGACAGGGGGTCAGCCCCAGCATTTT. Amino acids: CASSATGTGGQPQHF.

The CDR3 protein is CASSRAGGGFSGANVLTF. The CDR3, as DNA: TGTGCCAGCAGCCGAGCGGGGGGCGGATTTTCTGGGGCCAACGTCCTGACTTTC. This chain links TRBV11-3 with TRBJ2-6, with 9 nucleotides matching TRBD2. After removal of 5 bases from V and 1 base from J, the junction contained 9 bases not matched to a gene. Germline lookup yields CDR1 SGHNT and CDR2 YENEEA. The CDR3 has 18 amino acids.

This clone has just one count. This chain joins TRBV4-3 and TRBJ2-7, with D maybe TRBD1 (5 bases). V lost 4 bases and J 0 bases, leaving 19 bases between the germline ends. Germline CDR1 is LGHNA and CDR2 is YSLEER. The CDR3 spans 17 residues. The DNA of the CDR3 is TGCGCCAGCAGCCTGCGGCCCGACAGTTCCTTCTCCTACGAGCAGTACTTC. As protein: CASSLRPDSSFSYEQYF.

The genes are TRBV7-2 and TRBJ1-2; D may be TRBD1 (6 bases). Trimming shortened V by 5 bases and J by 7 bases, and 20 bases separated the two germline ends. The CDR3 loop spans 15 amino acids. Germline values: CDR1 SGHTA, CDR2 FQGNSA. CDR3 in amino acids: CASSEGGGERTGYTF. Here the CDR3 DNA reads TGTGCCAGCAGCGAGGGGGGGGGAGAGCGGACTGGCTACACCTTC.

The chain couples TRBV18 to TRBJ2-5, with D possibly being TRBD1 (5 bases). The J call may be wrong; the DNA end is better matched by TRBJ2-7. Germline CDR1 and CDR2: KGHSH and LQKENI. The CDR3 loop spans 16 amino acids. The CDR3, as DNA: TGTGCCAGCTCACCTTCGCTGGGCCCAGGGTCCCGCGAGCAGTACTTC. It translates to CASSPSLGPGSREQYF.

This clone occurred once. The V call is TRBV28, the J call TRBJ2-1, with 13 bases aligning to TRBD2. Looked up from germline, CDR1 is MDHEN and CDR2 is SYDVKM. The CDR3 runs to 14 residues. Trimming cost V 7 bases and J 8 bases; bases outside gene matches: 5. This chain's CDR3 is CASIPGLAGYEQFF. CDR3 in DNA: TGTGCCAGCATCCCGGGACTAGCGGGATATGAGCAGTTCTTC. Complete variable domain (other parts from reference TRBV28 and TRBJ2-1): DVKVTQSSRYLVKRTGEKVFLECVQDMDHENMFWYRQDPGLGLRLIYFSYDVKMKEKGDIPEGYSVSREKKERFSLILESASTNQTSMYLCASIPGLAGYEQFFGPGTRLTVL.

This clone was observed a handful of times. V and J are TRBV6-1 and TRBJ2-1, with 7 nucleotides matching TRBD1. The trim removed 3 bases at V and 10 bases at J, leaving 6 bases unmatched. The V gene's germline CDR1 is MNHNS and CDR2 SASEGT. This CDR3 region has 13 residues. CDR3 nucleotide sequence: TGTGCCAGCAGTGATGCGACAGGGCTAGAGCAGTTCTTC. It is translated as CASSDATGLEQFF.

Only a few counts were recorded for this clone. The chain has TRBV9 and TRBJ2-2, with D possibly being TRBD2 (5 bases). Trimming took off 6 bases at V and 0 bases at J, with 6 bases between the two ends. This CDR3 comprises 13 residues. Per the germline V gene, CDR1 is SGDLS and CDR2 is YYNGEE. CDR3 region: CASTSSNTGELFF. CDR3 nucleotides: TGTGCCAGCACTAGCTCGAACACCGGGGAGCTGTTTTTT.

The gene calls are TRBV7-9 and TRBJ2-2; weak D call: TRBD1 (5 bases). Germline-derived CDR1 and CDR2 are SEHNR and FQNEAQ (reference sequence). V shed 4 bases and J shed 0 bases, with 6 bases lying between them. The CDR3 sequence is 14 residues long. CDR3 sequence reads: CASSSRANTGELFF. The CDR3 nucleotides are TGTGCCAGCAGCTCCAGGGCGAACACCGGGGAGCTGTTTTTT. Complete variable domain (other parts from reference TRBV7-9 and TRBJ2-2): DTGVSQNPRHKITKRGQNVTFRCDPISEHNRLYWYRQTLGQGPEFLTYFQNEAQLEKSRLLSDRFSAERPKGSFSTLEIQRTEQGDSAMYLCASSSRANTGELFFGEGSRLTVL.

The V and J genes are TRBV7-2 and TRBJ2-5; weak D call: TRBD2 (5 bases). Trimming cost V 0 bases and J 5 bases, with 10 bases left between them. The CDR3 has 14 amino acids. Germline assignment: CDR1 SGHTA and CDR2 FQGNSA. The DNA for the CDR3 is TGTGCCAGCAGCTTAGCGGCTAGCTGGGAGACCCAGTACTTC. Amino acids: CASSLAASWETQYF. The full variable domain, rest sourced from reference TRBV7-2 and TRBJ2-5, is GAGVSQSPSNKVTEKGKDVELRCDPISGHTALYWYRQSLGQGLEFLIYFQGNSAPDKSGLPSDRFSAERTGGSVSTLTIQRTQQEDSAVYLCASSLAASWETQYFGPGTRLLVL.

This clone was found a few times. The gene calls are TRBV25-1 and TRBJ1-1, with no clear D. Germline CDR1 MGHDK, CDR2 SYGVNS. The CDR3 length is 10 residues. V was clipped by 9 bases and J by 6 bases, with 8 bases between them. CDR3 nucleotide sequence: TGTGCCAGAGGGAGGGCTGAAGCTTTCTTT. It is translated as CARGRAEAFF.

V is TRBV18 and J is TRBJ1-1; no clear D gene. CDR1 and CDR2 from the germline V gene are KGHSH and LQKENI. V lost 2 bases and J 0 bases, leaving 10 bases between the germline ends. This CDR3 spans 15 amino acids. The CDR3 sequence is CASSPWAEMNTEAFF. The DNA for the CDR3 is TGTGCCAGCTCACCATGGGCAGAGATGAACACTGAAGCTTTCTTT.